These T cell receptor beta chains were read from a single sample in a study of early T cells in non-severe SARS-CoV-2 infection. TCRdb itself ran the 5' RACE reads through MiXCR, one entry per CDR3 protein. The sample has around 50,000 distinct CDR3 sequences; 11% are singletons. Input material: whole blood. Receptor source: an adult who was a healthcare worker with PCR-confirmed SARS-CoV-2 infection or an uninfected control (not recorded which). Each CDR3 is given with its conserved first and last residue. The D gene is left open where the match is weak. Size is stated for part of the rows, as once, few or many counts, or as a class when the clone is expanded.

clone size | J gene | D gene | V gene | CDR3 protein | CDR3 DNA
many | TRBJ1-5 | . | TRBV28 | CASSQHNSNQPQHF | TGTGCCAGCAGCCAGCACAATAGCAATCAGCCCCAGCATTTT
. | TRBJ2-5 | . | TRBV7-3 | CASSPRSGGAETQYF | TGTGCCAGCAGCCCCCGATCTGGAGGGGCAGAGACCCAGTACTTC
. | TRBJ2-5 | . | TRBV3-2 | CASSQTRGGQETQYF | TGTGCCAGCAGCCAAACCAGGGGGGGACAAGAGACCCAGTACTTC
many | TRBJ1-6 | . | TRBV3-1 | CASSQEYGIYNSPLHF | TGTGCCAGCAGCCAAGAGTACGGGATCTATAATTCACCCCTCCACTTT
many | TRBJ2-2 | TRBD2 | TRBV20-1 | CSARRSLAGVLGELFF | TGCAGTGCTAGACGTTCACTAGCGGGAGTCTTAGGGGAGCTGTTTTTT
. | TRBJ2-4 | . | TRBV10-2 | CASRDRAQGNIQYF | TGCGCCAGCAGGGACCGAGCCCAGGGAAACATTCAGTACTTC
. | TRBJ2-4 | TRBD1 | TRBV10-3 | CAISGETGAVNIQYF | TGTGCCATCAGTGGTGAGACAGGGGCCGTAAACATTCAGTACTTC
. | TRBJ2-1 | TRBD1 | TRBV25-1 | CASTGGWNEQFF | TGTGCCAGCACAGGGGGCTGGAATGAGCAGTTCTTC
few | TRBJ2-1 | . | TRBV15 | CATSGSDSSFGYNEQFF | TGTGCCACCAGCGGCTCCGACAGCTCCTTCGGGTACAATGAGCAGTTCTTC
medium-sized | TRBJ2-1 | . | TRBV3-1 | CASEGRLYNEQFF | TGTGCCTCCGAGGGCAGGCTCTACAATGAGCAGTTCTTC
many | TRBJ1-1 | . | TRBV7-3 | CASSRLLNTEAFF | TGTGCCAGCAGCCGTCTCCTGAACACTGAAGCTTTCTTT
many | TRBJ1-1 | TRBD1 | TRBV24-1 | CATRRGQGNTEAFF | TGTGCCACCAGAAGGGGGCAGGGGAACACTGAAGCTTTCTTT
. | TRBJ1-5 | . | TRBV27 | CASSRTTSNQPQHF | TGTGCCAGCAGCAGGACAACTAGCAATCAGCCCCAGCATTTT
. | TRBJ2-1 | . | TRBV29-1 | CSVVPSYNEQFF | TGCAGCGTGGTACCCTCCTACAATGAGCAGTTCTTC
. | TRBJ2-7 | . | TRBV12-3/TRBV12-4 | CASSFTGLGSYEQYF | TGTGCCAGCAGTTTTACGGGATTGGGGTCCTACGAGCAGTACTTC
. | TRBJ1-1 | . | TRBV6-5 | CASSYSNPHTEAFF | TGTGCCAGCAGTTACTCGAACCCGCACACTGAAGCTTTCTTT
. | TRBJ1-4 | . | TRBV19 | CASSHTPATTNEKLFF | TGTGCCAGTAGCCATACCCCGGCGACAACTAATGAAAAACTGTTTTTT
few | TRBJ2-2 | . | TRBV7-6 | CASSRGASNTGELFF | TGTGCCAGCAGTCGAGGGGCCTCGAACACCGGGGAGCTGTTTTTT
many | TRBJ1-1 | . | TRBV12-3/TRBV12-4 | CASRQGFGGVGTEAFF | TGTGCCAGCCGCCAGGGGTTCGGGGGCGTCGGCACTGAAGCTTTCTTT
many | TRBJ1-1 | TRBD1 | TRBV24-1 | CATSDPTNEQGTNTEAFF | TGTGCCACCAGTGACCCTACCAACGAACAGGGGACAAACACTGAAGCTTTCTTT
few | TRBJ2-7 | . | TRBV28 | CATGVLSNIYEQYF | TGTGCCACCGGAGTGTTGTCGAATATTTACGAGCAGTACTTC
many | TRBJ1-4 | . | TRBV3-1 | CASSQRGAWEKLFF | TGTGCCAGCAGCCAAAGAGGGGCTTGGGAAAAACTGTTTTTT
many | TRBJ2-1 | TRBD1 | TRBV30 | CAWSPGQGDYNEQFF | TGTGCCTGGAGTCCCGGACAGGGCGACTACAATGAGCAGTTCTTC
few | TRBJ2-4 | . | TRBV6-6 | CASSYAAGTGNF | TGTGCCAGCAGTTACGCCGCGGGGACGGGGAACTTC
. | TRBJ2-1 | TRBD2 | TRBV7-3 | CASSPGTSNYNEQFF | TGTGCCAGCAGCCCCGGGACTAGTAACTACAATGAGCAGTTCTTC
few | TRBJ2-1 | TRBD1 | TRBV11-1 | CASSRDREGQFF | TGTGCCAGCAGTCGCGACAGGGAAGGTCAGTTCTTC
. | TRBJ2-1 | . | TRBV7-9 | CASSVDVGEQFF | TGTGCCAGCAGCGTGGACGTGGGTGAGCAGTTCTTC
few | TRBJ1-4 | . | TRBV14 | CASNGQMNEKLFF | TGTGCCAGCAATGGGCAGATGAATGAAAAACTGTTTTTT
. | TRBJ2-1 | . | TRBV3-1 | CASSQEWTQGTAYNEQFF | TGTGCCAGCAGCCAAGAATGGACACAGGGGACTGCCTACAATGAGCAGTTCTTC
. | TRBJ1-1 | . | TRBV29-1 | CSVGAGLFDTEAFF | TGCAGCGTTGGGGCAGGGTTGTTTGACACTGAAGCTTTCTTT